A selection of T cell receptor beta chains follows, all from one sample in a study of shared clonotypes between healthy human individuals. Sequencing used immunoSEQ multiplex PCR; TCRdb keeps in-frame clones, though not all of them. This table has roughly 760,000 clones, roughly 70% appearing once. The sample comprised memory CD4+ T cells sorted from blood. Receptor source: a woman aged 30 to 39 in good health. CDR3s include the opening cysteine and the closing phenylalanine or tryptophan. D genes are given only for firm matches. Size values are once, few and many counts, or a class for expanded clones, and some rows have none.

D: NA; size: few; V: TRBV5-1; J: TRBJ1-2; DNA: TGCGCCAGCAGCTTGGCCATGGGGGGGAACTATGGCTACACCTTC; CDR3: CASSLAMGGNYGYTF
D: NA; size: NA; V: TRBV6-6; J: TRBJ1-2; DNA: TGTGCCAGCAGTTACCCCGGGGAGGCCTATGGCTACACCTTC; CDR3: CASSYPGEAYGYTF
D: NA; size: NA; V: TRBV19; J: TRBJ1-5; DNA: TGTGCCAGTAGCCACAAGGATCTTAGCAATCAGCCCCAGCATTTT; CDR3: CASSHKDLSNQPQHF
D: TRBD1; size: NA; V: TRBV7-9; J: TRBJ1-1; DNA: TGTGCCAGCAGTAACCCAGGGGGCACTGAAGCTTTCTTT; CDR3: CASSNPGGTEAFF
D: TRBD2; size: NA; V: TRBV28; J: TRBJ2-3; DNA: TGTGCCAGCAGTTACGCGATAGCGGGAAGCACAGATACGCAGTATTTT; CDR3: CASSYAIAGSTDTQYF
D: TRBD1; size: NA; V: TRBV6-6; J: TRBJ2-5; DNA: TGTGCCAGCAGCAGGGGGCCACAAGAGACCCAGTACTTC; CDR3: CASSRGPQETQYF
D: NA; size: NA; V: TRBV7-7; J: TRBJ2-3; DNA: TGTGCCAGCAGCTTAGGGCGGACAGATACGCAGTATTTT; CDR3: CASSLGRTDTQYF
D: NA; size: NA; V: TRBV27; J: TRBJ1-2; DNA: TGTGCCAGCACCGACACCCCTCTTGGTGGCTACACCTTC; CDR3: CASTDTPLGGYTF
D: TRBD2; size: many; V: TRBV6-1; J: TRBJ2-5; DNA: TGTGCCACAGGGACTAGCGGGAGTGGGGAGACCCAGTACTTC; CDR3: CATGTSGSGETQYF
D: NA; size: NA; V: TRBV18; J: TRBJ1-2; DNA: TGTGCCAGCTCACCACTCGAGGGGTCCTATGGCTACACCTTC; CDR3: CASSPLEGSYGYTF
D: NA; size: few; V: TRBV21-1; J: TRBJ2-7; DNA: TGTGCCAGCCGCGGGACAGGGGTCCACGAGCAGTACTTC; CDR3: CASRGTGVHEQYF
D: NA; size: NA; V: TRBV5-1; J: TRBJ1-1; DNA: TGCGCCAGCAGCTTGGACAGTGGAGCCACTGAAGCTTTCTTT; CDR3: CASSLDSGATEAFF
D: NA; size: NA; V: TRBV21-1; J: TRBJ2-3; DNA: TGTGCCAGCAGCCATCCCAGCGGGAGAGGGACAGATACGCAGTATTTT; CDR3: CASSHPSGRGTDTQYF
D: TRBD1; size: many; V: TRBV4-1; J: TRBJ1-5; DNA: TGCGCCAGCAGCCAATCCGGGACAGGTAATCAGCCCCAGCATTTT; CDR3: CASSQSGTGNQPQHF
D: NA; size: NA; V: TRBV27; J: TRBJ2-7; DNA: TGTGCCAGCAGTTTAGGCCGAGTATTCCACGAGCAGTACTTC; CDR3: CASSLGRVFHEQYF
D: TRBD1; size: few; V: TRBV7-8; J: TRBJ2-2; DNA: TGTGCCAGCAGAAGGACAGGTTCGAACACCGGGGAGCTGTTTTTT; CDR3: CASRRTGSNTGELFF
D: TRBD2; size: once; V: TRBV5-1; J: TRBJ2-1; DNA: TGCGCCAGCGGAATGTTGGGAGGGTTCTCCTACAATGAGCAGTTCTTC; CDR3: CASGMLGGFSYNEQFF
D: TRBD1; size: NA; V: TRBV5-1; J: TRBJ1-2; DNA: TGCGCCAGCAGCGCGGGACAGACCAACTATGGCTACACCTTC; CDR3: CASSAGQTNYGYTF
D: NA; size: NA; V: TRBV28; J: TRBJ2-1; DNA: TGTGCCACCTCGATGAGTTGGGCCAATGAGCAGTTCTTC; CDR3: CATSMSWANEQFF
D: TRBD2; size: NA; V: TRBV11-2; J: TRBJ2-1; DNA: TGTGCCAGCAGCTCAGCGGGAGCGGGACTTGAGCAGTTCTTC; CDR3: CASSSAGAGLEQFF
D: TRBD2; size: NA; V: TRBV6-4; J: TRBJ2-3; DNA: TGTGCCAGCAGTGACGAAGGCGGGAGGGGTCTTGATACGCAGTATTTT; CDR3: CASSDEGGRGLDTQYF
D: TRBD1; size: NA; V: TRBV6-6; J: TRBJ2-7; DNA: TGTGCCAGCAGTTACTCGGGACAGGGTTCCGAGCAGTACTTC; CDR3: CASSYSGQGSEQYF
D: NA; size: NA; V: TRBV23-1; J: TRBJ1-1; DNA: TGCGCCAGCAGTCCCCCCCCAGGGAGAGACACTGAAGCTTTCTTT; CDR3: CASSPPPGRDTEAFF
D: NA; size: few; V: TRBV5-1; J: TRBJ2-5; DNA: TGCGCCAGCAGCTTGGTTTCAGGCGGCGGATACGAGACCCAGTACTTC; CDR3: CASSLVSGGGYETQYF
D: NA; size: NA; V: TRBV28; J: TRBJ2-2; DNA: TGTGCCAGCAGTTACAATAGGCAGAACACCGGGGAGCTGTTTTTT; CDR3: CASSYNRQNTGELFF
D: NA; size: NA; V: TRBV5-1; J: TRBJ2-7; DNA: TGCGCCAGCAGCTTGGAAGTCGGCAGCTCGACCTACGAGCAGTACTTC; CDR3: CASSLEVGSSTYEQYF
D: NA; size: NA; V: TRBV30; J: TRBJ2-1; DNA: TGTGCCTCCCCATTCCGCAATGAGCAGTTCTTC; CDR3: CASPFRNEQFF
D: TRBD2; size: NA; V: TRBV6-5; J: TRBJ2-3; DNA: TGTGCCAGCAGTCTTCGGACTAGCGGCACAGATACGCAGTATTTT; CDR3: CASSLRTSGTDTQYF
D: TRBD2; size: few; V: TRBV9; J: TRBJ2-3; DNA: TGTGCCAGCAGCTCTAGCGGGGGCACAGATACGCAGTATTTT; CDR3: CASSSSGGTDTQYF
D: NA; size: NA; V: TRBV5-1; J: TRBJ1-2; DNA: TGCGCCAGCAGCTTGGGGGCGACATACATTAACTATGGCTACACCTTC; CDR3: CASSLGATYINYGYTF
D: TRBD1; size: few; V: TRBV5-1; J: TRBJ2-7; DNA: TGCGCCAGCAGCTCCCTCTCGGGGACAGGTGTGGCCGAGCAGTACTTC; CDR3: CASSSLSGTGVAEQYF
D: TRBD1; size: NA; V: TRBV6-6; J: TRBJ2-5; DNA: TGTGCCAGCAGTTACCCGGGCAGGGGGCTTTGGGAGACCCAGTACTTC; CDR3: CASSYPGRGLWETQYF